This T cell receptor beta chain originates from a study of Tregs in tolerant kidney transplant recipients. Details on this clone: Its target is unknown.

The study's findings and limits: Biological reproducibility was not directly addressed in this study. Validation in larger populations is needed because few patients were studied.

Clones were sequenced by immunoSEQ multiplex PCR, and TCRdb holds only the in-frame ones, with some missing. The profile shows about 100,000 clones, 90% of them singletons. The CDR3 consists of 14 residues. The germline V gene has CDR1 LNHDA and CDR2 SQIVND (reference sequence). V lost 7 bases, J lost 4 bases, and 6 bases stayed unmatched. The chain combines TRBV19 with TRBJ1-1; TRBD1 matches 10 bases. The TCR originated in a human donor who received a combined kidney and bone marrow transplant. This material consisted of CD4+ T cells from blood, taken before the transplant. The CDR3 DNA sequence: TGTGCCAGTACCCGACAGGGGGCGCTCACTGAAGCTTTCTTT. Amino acids: CASTRQGALTEAFF.